Listed below are T cell receptor beta chains from one sample, sequenced in a study of T cell responses to AZD1222 COVID-19 vaccine. The assay was immunoSEQ multiplex PCR, and TCRdb's table has in-frame clones only and misses some. Of approximately 120,000 clones in the sample, nearly 90% were seen once. The material was peripheral blood, obtained 28 days after the second AZD1222 dose. Receptors were obtained from an adult who received the AZD1222 COVID-19 vaccine. Each CDR3 is given with its conserved first and last residue. The D gene is left open where the match is weak. The size field is filled for only some rows; it gives once, few, many or a size class.

j_call v_call d_call clone_size cdr3_aa cdr3_nt
TRBJ1-2 TRBV7-8 - - CASSPDRTFGSGYTF TGTGCCAGCAGCCCCGACAGGACGTTTGGGAGTGGCTACACCTTC
TRBJ2-3 TRBV19 TRBD2 - CATGLAGDTDTQYF TGTGCCACCGGACTAGCGGGGGACACAGATACGCAGTATTTT
TRBJ2-5 TRBV7-8 TRBD2 - CASSRLTSGLQETQYF TGTGCCAGCAGCAGGCTGACTAGCGGGTTACAAGAGACCCAGTACTTC
TRBJ1-3 TRBV27 TRBD1 - CASSSDRAGTTIYF TGTGCCAGCAGTTCCGACAGGGCAGGAACCACCATATATTTT
TRBJ1-3 TRBV30 - - CAWDTSSGNTIYF TGTGCCTGGGACACCTCCTCTGGAAACACCATATATTTT
TRBJ1-2 TRBV9 - - CASRSLNYGYTF TGTGCCAGCAGATCCCTAAACTATGGCTACACCTTC
TRBJ1-1 TRBV2 TRBD1 - CASSDGQGRTEAFF TGTGCCAGCAGTGACGGACAGGGAAGGACTGAAGCTTTCTTT
TRBJ1-1 TRBV15 TRBD1 - CATSRGRGQAGTEAFF TGTGCCACCAGCAGGGGTAGAGGACAGGCGGGCACTGAAGCTTTCTTT
TRBJ1-4 TRBV27 - - CASSLVGESKPEEKLFF TGTGCCAGCAGTTTGGTCGGAGAATCAAAACCGGAGGAAAAACTGTTTTTT
TRBJ2-2 TRBV4-2 TRBD1 - CASSQAGQGNTGELFF TGTGCCAGCAGCCAAGCGGGACAGGGCAACACCGGGGAGCTGTTTTTT
TRBJ2-7 TRBV10-2 TRBD1 - CASFPRDRAPYEQYF TGCGCCAGCTTTCCTCGGGACAGAGCGCCCTACGAGCAGTACTTC
TRBJ1-1 TRBV18 - - CASSLVPPEAFF TGTGCCAGCTCACTAGTCCCCCCCGAAGCTTTCTTT
TRBJ2-3 TRBV20-1 - - CSASLAGSDTQYF TGCAGTGCTAGTCTAGCAGGGTCAGATACGCAGTATTTT
TRBJ2-3 TRBV4-2 - - CASSQDDLASTDTQYF TGTGCCAGCAGCCAAGATGACCTAGCGTCCACAGATACGCAGTATTTT
TRBJ2-7 TRBV18 TRBD1 - CASSGGLQGLGSYEQYF TGTGCCAGCTCAGGCGGGCTACAGGGGCTGGGCTCCTACGAGCAGTACTTC
TRBJ2-2 TRBV15 - - CATSRDKSERAGELFF TGTGCCACCAGCAGAGATAAGTCCGAACGGGCCGGGGAGCTGTTTTTT
TRBJ2-7 TRBV2 - - CASSGPPADEQYF TGTGCCAGCAGTGGTCCACCAGCGGACGAGCAGTACTTC
TRBJ1-2 TRBV9 TRBD1 - CASSAGGGYTF TGTGCCAGCAGCGCAGGGGGCGGCTACACCTTC
TRBJ2-1 TRBV18 - few CASSPSGHQFF TGTGCCAGCTCACCTAGCGGCCACCAGTTCTTC
TRBJ1-1 TRBV7-2 - once CASSLGRTMNTEAFF TGTGCCAGCAGCCTGGGACGGACTATGAACACTGAAGCTTTCTTT
TRBJ1-4 TRBV4-1 - - CASSQLTKREKLFF TGCGCCAGCAGCCAACTGACCAAGAGGGAAAAACTGTTTTTT
TRBJ2-5 TRBV3-1/TRBV3-2 - - CASSLRAVQETQYF TGTGCCAGCAGCCTCAGGGCGGTCCAAGAGACCCAGTACTTC
TRBJ1-1 TRBV7-9 - - CASSLVQGSTEAFF TGTGCCAGCAGCTTAGTGCAGGGTAGCACTGAAGCTTTCTTT
TRBJ2-7 TRBV6-6 - - CASSYRALSYEQYF TGTGCCAGCAGTTATCGGGCACTATCCTACGAGCAGTACTTC
TRBJ1-5 TRBV6-5 - - CASGRGGQPQHF TGTGCCAGCGGCAGGGGAGGTCAGCCCCAGCATTTT
TRBJ2-7 TRBV19 - - CASSLRGGSTAYEQYF TGTGCCAGTAGTCTCAGGGGAGGGAGTACGGCCTACGAGCAGTACTTC
TRBJ2-5 TRBV11-2 - - CASSPFGVEGAETQYF TGTGCCAGCAGCCCCTTTGGGGTAGAGGGAGCAGAGACCCAGTACTTC
TRBJ1-5 TRBV25-1 TRBD1 - CASSGSGQGASQPQHF TGTGCCAGCAGTGGGTCCGGACAGGGGGCGAGCCAGCCCCAGCATTTT
TRBJ1-2 TRBV9 - - CASSSDTVGGGYTF TGTGCCAGCAGCTCCGACACTGTTGGGGGTGGCTACACCTTC
TRBJ1-1 TRBV12-3/TRBV12-4 - - CASSGRRNTEAFF TGTGCCAGCAGCGGACGGAGGAACACTGAAGCTTTCTTT
TRBJ2-1 TRBV4-1 TRBD2 once CASSQQSGNYNEQFF TGCGCCAGCAGCCAACAGAGCGGGAACTACAATGAGCAGTTCTTC
TRBJ2-7 TRBV4-1 - - CASSQRELLGLEQYF TGCGCCAGCAGCCAAAGGGAACTATTGGGCCTCGAGCAGTACTTC
TRBJ2-1 TRBV19 - - CASRRASYNEQFF TGTGCCAGTCGTCGGGCGTCCTACAATGAGCAGTTCTTC
TRBJ2-6 TRBV6-1 TRBD1 - CASREVGQGVGANVLTF TGTGCCAGCAGAGAAGTAGGACAGGGGGTCGGGGCCAACGTCCTGACTTTC
TRBJ1-5 TRBV6-1 TRBD1 - CASSDRGVSNQPQHF TGTGCCAGCAGTGACAGGGGGGTTAGCAATCAGCCCCAGCATTTT
TRBJ1-4 TRBV7-9 - few CASSPQPLGRVGEKLFF TGTGCCAGCAGCCCGCAACCGTTGGGCAGGGTGGGTGAAAAACTGTTTTTT
TRBJ1-6 TRBV2 TRBD1 few CASRVGQGPSNSPLHF TGTGCCAGCAGAGTAGGACAGGGGCCTTCTAATTCACCCCTCCACTTT
TRBJ1-2 TRBV5-6 TRBD1 - CASSSYTQGPYYGYTF TGTGCCAGCAGCTCGTATACACAGGGGCCATACTATGGCTACACCTTC
TRBJ1-3 TRBV19 - - CASSIQILDTIYF TGTGCCAGTAGTATACAGATCCTGGACACCATATATTTT
TRBJ1-3 TRBV6-5 - - CASSYGEPPGNTIYF TGTGCCAGCAGTTACGGGGAGCCCCCTGGAAACACCATATATTTT
TRBJ2-2 TRBV4-3 - - CASAEGGNTGELFF TGCGCCAGCGCCGAGGGGGGGAACACCGGGGAGCTGTTTTTT
TRBJ1-2 TRBV30 - - CAWQTASLKGYTF TGTGCCTGGCAGACAGCGTCCTTGAAGGGCTACACCTTC
TRBJ1-4 TRBV4-3 - - CASSQEAAGANEKLFF TGCGCCAGCAGCCAAGAGGCGGCAGGGGCTAATGAAAAACTGTTTTTT
TRBJ2-2 TRBV19 - few CASSIIRTRVGELFF TGTGCCAGTAGTATAATTCGGACTCGAGTGGGGGAGCTGTTTTTT
TRBJ2-7 TRBV5-1 - once CASSEGPRSDEQYF TGCGCCAGCAGCGAGGGACCTCGGTCGGACGAGCAGTACTTC
TRBJ1-2 TRBV4-1 TRBD1 few CASSQERTGYGYTF TGCGCCAGCAGCCAAGAAAGGACAGGCTATGGCTACACCTTC
TRBJ2-4 TRBV11-3 - - CASSLDQGGSSRKNIQYF TGTGCCAGCAGCTTAGATCAGGGTGGCAGCTCGAGGAAAAACATTCAGTACTTC
TRBJ1-3 TRBV5-6 - - CASSLGQNGNTIYF TGTGCCAGCAGCTTGGGGCAGAATGGAAACACCATATATTTT